This T cell receptor (beta chain) is from a study of cytomegalovirus exposure and HLA in healthy donors. Whole-study results and caveats: A later analysis, which compared TCR beta chains of equal frequency, found the HLA-associated ones more clonally expanded. V- and J-gene trimming in TCR beta was tied to a missense DCLRE1C variant by an analysis performed later.

In the case of this clone: What it recognizes is unknown.

Unmatched junction bases numbered 12, after V lost 4 bases and J lost 1 base. The CDR3 runs 17 residues. Germline loops: CDR1 SEHNR, CDR2 FQNEAQ (reference sequence). With 60 Vbeta and 13 Jbeta primers, the PCR was carried out. Sequencing used immunoSEQ multiplex PCR; TCRdb keeps in-frame clones, though not all of them. Found here are about 140,000 clones, over 75% of them singletons; the top ten hold approximately 1.8%. This clonotype originated in a middle-aged man in good health and CMV-seronegative. What was sequenced was PBMCs. The J gene is TRBJ2-5, the V gene TRBV7-9; 7 nucleotides line up with TRBD1. The CDR3 bases are TGTGCCAGCAGCTGGACGAACAGGGACAGATTCCAAGAGACCCAGTACTTC. Its protein is CASSWTNRDRFQETQYF.